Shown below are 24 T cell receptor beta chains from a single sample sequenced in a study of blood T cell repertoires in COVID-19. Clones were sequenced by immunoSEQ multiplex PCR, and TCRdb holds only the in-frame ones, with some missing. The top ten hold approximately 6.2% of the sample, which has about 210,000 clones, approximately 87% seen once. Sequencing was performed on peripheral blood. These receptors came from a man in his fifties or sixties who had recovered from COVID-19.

The CDR3 DNA is TGTGCCAGCAGCACGAGGGAAATCTACGAGCAGTACTTC. Translated: CASSTREIYEQYF. This chain uses TRBV7-2 with TRBJ2-7; D possibly corresponds to TRBD2 (5 bases). Trimming left V 5 bases short and J 3 bases short, with 11 bases between. Germline values: CDR1 SGHTA, CDR2 FQGNSA. The CDR3 has 13 residues.

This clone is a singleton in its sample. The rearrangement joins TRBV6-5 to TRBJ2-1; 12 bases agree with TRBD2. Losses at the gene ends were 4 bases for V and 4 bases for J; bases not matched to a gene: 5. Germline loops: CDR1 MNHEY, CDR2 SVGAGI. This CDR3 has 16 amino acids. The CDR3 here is CASSSRTSGAYNEQFF. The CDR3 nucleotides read TGTGCCAGCAGTTCGAGGACTAGCGGGGCTTACAATGAGCAGTTCTTC.

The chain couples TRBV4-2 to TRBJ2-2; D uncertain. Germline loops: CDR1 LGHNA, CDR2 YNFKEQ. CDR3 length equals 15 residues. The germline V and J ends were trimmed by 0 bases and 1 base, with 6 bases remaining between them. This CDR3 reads CASSQDIWNTGELFF. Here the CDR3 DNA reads TGTGCCAGCAGCCAAGATATATGGAACACCGGGGAGCTGTTTTTT.

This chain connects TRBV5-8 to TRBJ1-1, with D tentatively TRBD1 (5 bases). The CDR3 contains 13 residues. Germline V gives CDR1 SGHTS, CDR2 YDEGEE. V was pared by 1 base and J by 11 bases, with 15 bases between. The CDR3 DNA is TGTGCCAGCAGCTTGACAGGCGTTTTGGGGGCTTTCTTT. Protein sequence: CASSLTGVLGAFF.

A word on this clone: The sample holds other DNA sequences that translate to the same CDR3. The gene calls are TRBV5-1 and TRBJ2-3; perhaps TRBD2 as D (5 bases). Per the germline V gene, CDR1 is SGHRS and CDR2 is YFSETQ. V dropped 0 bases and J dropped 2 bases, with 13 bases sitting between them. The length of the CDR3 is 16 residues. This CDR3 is CASSLASLGPTDTQYF. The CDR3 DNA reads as TGCGCCAGCAGCTTGGCTAGCTTAGGGCCCACAGATACGCAGTATTTT.

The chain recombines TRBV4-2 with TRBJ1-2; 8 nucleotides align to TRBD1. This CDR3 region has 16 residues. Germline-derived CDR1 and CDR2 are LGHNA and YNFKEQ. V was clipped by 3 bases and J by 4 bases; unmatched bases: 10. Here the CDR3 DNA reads TGTGCCAGCAGCCAGCCCAAGACAGGGGAAGGCTATGGCTACACCTTC. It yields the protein CASSQPKTGEGYGYTF.

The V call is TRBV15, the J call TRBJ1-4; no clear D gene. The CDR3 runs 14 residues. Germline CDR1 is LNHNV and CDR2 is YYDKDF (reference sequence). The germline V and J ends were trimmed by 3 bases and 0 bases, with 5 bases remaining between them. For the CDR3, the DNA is TGTGCCACCAGCAGTGGCTCAACTAATGAAAAACTGTTTTTT. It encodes CATSSGSTNEKLFF.

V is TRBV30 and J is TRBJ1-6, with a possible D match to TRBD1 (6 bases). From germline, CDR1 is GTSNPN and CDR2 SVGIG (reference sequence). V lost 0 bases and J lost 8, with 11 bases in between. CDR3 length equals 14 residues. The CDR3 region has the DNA TGTGCCTGGAGTGTACTACAGGGCGATTCACCCCTCCACTTT. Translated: CAWSVLQGDSPLHF.

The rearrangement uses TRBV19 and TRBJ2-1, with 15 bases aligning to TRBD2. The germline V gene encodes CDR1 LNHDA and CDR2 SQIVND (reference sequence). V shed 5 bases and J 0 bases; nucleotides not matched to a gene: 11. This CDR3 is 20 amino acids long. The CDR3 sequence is CASSFLSGTSGGSSYNEQFF. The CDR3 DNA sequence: TGTGCCAGTAGTTTTCTTTCCGGGACTAGCGGGGGGAGCTCCTACAATGAGCAGTTCTTC.

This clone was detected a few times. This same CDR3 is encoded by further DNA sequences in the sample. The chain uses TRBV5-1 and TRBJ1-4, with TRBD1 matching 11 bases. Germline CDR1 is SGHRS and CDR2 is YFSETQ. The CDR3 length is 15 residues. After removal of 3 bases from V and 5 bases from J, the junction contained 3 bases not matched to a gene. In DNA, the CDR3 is TGCGCCAGCAGCTCCGGGACAGGGGGGAATGAAAAACTGTTTTTT. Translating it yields CASSSGTGGNEKLFF.

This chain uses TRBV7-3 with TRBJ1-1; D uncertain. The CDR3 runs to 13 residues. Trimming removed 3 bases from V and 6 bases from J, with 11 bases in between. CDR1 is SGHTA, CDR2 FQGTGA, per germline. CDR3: CASSFSREAEAFF. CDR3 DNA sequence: TGTGCCAGCAGCTTTTCGAGGGAGGCTGAAGCTTTCTTT. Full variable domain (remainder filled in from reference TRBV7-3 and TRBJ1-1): GAGVSQTPSNKVTEKGKYVELRCDPISGHTALYWYRQSLGQGPEFLIYFQGTGAADDSGLPNDRFFAVRPEGSVSTLKIQRTERGDSAVYLCASSFSREAEAFFGQGTRLTVV.

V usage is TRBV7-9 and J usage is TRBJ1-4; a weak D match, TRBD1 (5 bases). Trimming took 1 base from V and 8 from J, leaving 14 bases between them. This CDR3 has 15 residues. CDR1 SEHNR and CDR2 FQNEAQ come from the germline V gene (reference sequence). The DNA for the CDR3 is TGTGCCAGCAGCTTAGGCCGCGGGGCAGGGGAAAAACTGTTTTTT. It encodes CASSLGRGAGEKLFF. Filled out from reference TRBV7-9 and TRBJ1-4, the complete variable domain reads DTGVSQNPRHKITKRGQNVTFRCDPISEHNRLYWYRQTLGQGPEFLTYFQNEAQLEKSRLLSDRFSAERPKGSFSTLEIQRTEQGDSAMYLCASSLGRGAGEKLFFGSGTQLSVL.

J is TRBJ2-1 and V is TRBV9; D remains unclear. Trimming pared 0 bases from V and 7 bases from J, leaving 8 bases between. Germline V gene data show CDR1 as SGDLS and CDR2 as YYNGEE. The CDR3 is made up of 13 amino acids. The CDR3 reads CASSVAMENEQFF. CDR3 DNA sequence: TGTGCCAGCAGCGTAGCTATGGAGAATGAGCAGTTCTTC.

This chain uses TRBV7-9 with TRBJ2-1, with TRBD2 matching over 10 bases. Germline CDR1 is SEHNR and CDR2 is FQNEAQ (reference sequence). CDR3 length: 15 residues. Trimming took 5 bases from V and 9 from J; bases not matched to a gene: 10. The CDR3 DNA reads TGTGCCAGCAGCGTACTAGCGGGGTCCGGGGGTGAGCAGTTCTTC. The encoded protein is CASSVLAGSGGEQFF. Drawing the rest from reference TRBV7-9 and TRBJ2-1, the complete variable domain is DTGVSQNPRHKITKRGQNVTFRCDPISEHNRLYWYRQTLGQGPEFLTYFQNEAQLEKSRLLSDRFSAERPKGSFSTLEIQRTEQGDSAMYLCASSVLAGSGGEQFFGPGTRLTVL.

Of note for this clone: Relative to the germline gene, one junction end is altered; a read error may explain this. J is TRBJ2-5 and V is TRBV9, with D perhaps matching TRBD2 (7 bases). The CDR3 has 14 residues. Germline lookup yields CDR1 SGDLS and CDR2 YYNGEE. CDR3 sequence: CASSVDPQEGGLDF. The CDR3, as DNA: TGTGCCAGCAGCGTAGACCCCCAGGAGGGGGGGCTGGACTTC.

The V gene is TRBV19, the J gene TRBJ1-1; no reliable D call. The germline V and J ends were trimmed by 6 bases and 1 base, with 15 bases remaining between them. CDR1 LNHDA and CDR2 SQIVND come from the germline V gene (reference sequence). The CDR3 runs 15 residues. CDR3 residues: CASSPAATGNTEAFF. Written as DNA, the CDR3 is TGTGCCAGTAGCCCAGCGGCGACCGGGAACACTGAAGCTTTCTTT. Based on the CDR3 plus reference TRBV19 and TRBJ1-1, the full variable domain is DGGITQSPKYLFRKEGQNVTLSCEQNLNHDAMYWYRQDPGQGLRLIYYSQIVNDFQKGDIAEGYSVSREKKESFPLTVTSAQKNPTAFYLCASSPAATGNTEAFFGQGTRLTVV.

The CDR3 protein is CASSILGQGRGSGDNEQFF. DNA for the CDR3: TGTGCCAGTAGTATTTTGGGGCAGGGGCGCGGGTCAGGCGACAATGAGCAGTTCTTC. J is TRBJ2-1 and V is TRBV19; TRBD1 is a possible D gene (6 bases). The CDR3 runs to 19 residues. CDR1 and CDR2 (germline): LNHDA, SQIVND (reference sequence). V was cut by 3 bases and J by 5 bases, with 26 bases left in between.

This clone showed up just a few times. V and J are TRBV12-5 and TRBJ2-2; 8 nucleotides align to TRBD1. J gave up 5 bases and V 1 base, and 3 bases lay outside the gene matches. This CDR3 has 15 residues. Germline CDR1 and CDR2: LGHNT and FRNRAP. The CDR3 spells CASGLGQGATGELFF. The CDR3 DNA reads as TGTGCTAGTGGTTTGGGTCAGGGGGCGACCGGGGAGCTGTTTTTT. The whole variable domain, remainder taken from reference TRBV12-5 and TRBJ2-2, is DARVTQTPRHKVTEMGQEVTMRCQPILGHNTVFWYRQTMMQGLELLAYFRNRAPLDDSGMPKDRFSAEMPDATLATLKIQPSEPRDSAVYFCASGLGQGATGELFFGEGSRLTVL.

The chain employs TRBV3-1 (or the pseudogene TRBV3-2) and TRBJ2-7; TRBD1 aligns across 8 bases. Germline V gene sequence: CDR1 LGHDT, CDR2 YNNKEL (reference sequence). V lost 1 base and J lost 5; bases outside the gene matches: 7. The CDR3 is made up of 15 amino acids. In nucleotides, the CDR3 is TGTGCCAGCAGCCAAGGGGGTCAGGGGGCCCACGAGCAGTACTTC. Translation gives CASSQGGQGAHEQYF.

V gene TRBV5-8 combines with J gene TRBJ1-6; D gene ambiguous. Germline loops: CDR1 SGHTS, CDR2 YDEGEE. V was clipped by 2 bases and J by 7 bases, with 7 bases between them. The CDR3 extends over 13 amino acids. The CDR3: CASSFLRNSPLHF. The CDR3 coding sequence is TGTGCCAGCAGCTTCCTCAGGAATTCACCCCTCCACTTT.

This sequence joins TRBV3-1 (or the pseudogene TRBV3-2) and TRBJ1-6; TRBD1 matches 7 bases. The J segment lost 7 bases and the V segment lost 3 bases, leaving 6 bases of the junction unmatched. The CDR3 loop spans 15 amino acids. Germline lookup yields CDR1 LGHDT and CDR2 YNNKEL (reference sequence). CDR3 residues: CASSQGTEGNSPLHF. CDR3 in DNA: TGTGCCAGCAGCCAGGGGACAGAGGGGAATTCACCCCTCCACTTT.

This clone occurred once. CDR3 amino acids: CASSASTGVGTYGYTF. CDR3 DNA: TGCGCCAGCAGCGCTTCAACAGGGGTAGGAACCTATGGCTACACCTTC. The chain carries TRBV5-1 and TRBJ1-2; 7 bases agree with TRBD1. The CDR3 is 16 amino acids. With 4 bases clipped from V and 4 bases from J, the junction kept 13 bases outside the gene matches. CDR1 is SGHRS and CDR2 is YFSETQ in the germline V gene.

The CDR3 is CASSQGATAGPQHF. DNA for the CDR3: TGTGCCAGCAGCCAGGGGGCCACCGCGGGGCCCCAGCATTTT. V gene TRBV6-6 combines with J gene TRBJ1-5; 8 bases are a match to TRBD1. The V gene's germline CDR1 is MNHNY and CDR2 SVGAGI (reference sequence). V shed 6 bases, J shed 9 bases, and the junction held 10 bases outside the gene matches. The CDR3 consists of 14 residues.

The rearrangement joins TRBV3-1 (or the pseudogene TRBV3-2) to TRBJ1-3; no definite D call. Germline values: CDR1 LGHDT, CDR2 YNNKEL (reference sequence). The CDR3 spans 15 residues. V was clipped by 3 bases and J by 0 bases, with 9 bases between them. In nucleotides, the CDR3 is TGTGCCAGCAGCCACTATAGTATCTCTGGAAACACCATATATTTT. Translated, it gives CASSHYSISGNTIYF.